The 25 T cell receptor beta chains below all came from one sample that was sequenced in a study of memory CD4+ T cells and cytomegalovirus serostatus. The sort gate was single viable CD3+CD4+CD8-CD45RO+ cells for memory CD4+ T cells. TCRdb's table, derived via immunoSEQ multiplex PCR, lists solely in-frame clones and lacks some. The table lists 40,000 or so clones, over 60% of them singletons. The sequencing sample was made of memory CD4+ T cells from blood. The receptors come from an adult in good health and CMV-seronegative.

The rearrangement links TRBV7-9 to TRBJ1-5, with 8 bases matching TRBD1. The CDR3 sequence is 15 residues long. After removal of 5 bases from V and 10 bases from J, the junction contained 13 bases not matched to a gene. Germline assignment: CDR1 SEHNR and CDR2 FQNEAQ (reference sequence). CDR3 amino acids: CASSPGSTGVTPQHF. The CDR3, as DNA: TGTGCCAGCAGCCCAGGATCGACAGGGGTGACACCCCAGCATTTT.

The rearrangement joins TRBV11-2 to TRBJ2-3; D is possibly TRBD2 (6 bases). The V end lost 1 base, the J end lost 1 base, and 12 bases lay between the germline ends. Germline V CDR1 and CDR2: SGHAT, FQNNGV. CDR3 length: 16 amino acids. For the CDR3, the DNA is TGTGCCAGCAGCTTAGTTGGCGGGATAGGCACAGATACGCAGTATTTT. It codes for CASSLVGGIGTDTQYF.

The CDR3 DNA reads TGTGCCAGTAGCGCCGACGGGGTTCCCGATACGCAGTATTTT. It yields the protein CASSADGVPDTQYF. The chain uses TRBV19 and TRBJ2-3, with D possibly matching TRBD2 (5 bases). The CDR3 is 14 residues long. Germline CDR1 and CDR2: LNHDA and SQIVND (reference sequence). Trimming removed 6 bases at V and 6 bases at J, with 16 bases between.

This clone appeared a few times. The rearrangement joins TRBV18 to TRBJ1-1; TRBD1 matches 7 bases. CDR1 and CDR2 (germline): KGHSH, LQKENI. V lost 3 bases to trimming and J lost 1 base; unmatched junction nucleotides: 2. This CDR3 is 14 amino acids long. DNA for the CDR3: TGTGCCAGCTCACCCAACAGGGGGAACACTGAAGCTTTCTTT. It specifies CASSPNRGNTEAFF. Drawing the rest from reference TRBV18 and TRBJ1-1, the complete variable domain is NAGVMQNPRHLVRRRGQEARLRCSPMKGHSHVYWYRQLPEEGLKFMVYLQKENIIDESGMPKERFSAEFPKEGPSILRIQQVVRGDSAAYFCASSPNRGNTEAFFGQGTRLTVV.

The V gene is TRBV5-4, the J gene TRBJ2-7; a weak D match, TRBD1 (5 bases). V was clipped by 4 bases and J by 6 bases, with 11 bases between them. Germline V gene data show CDR1 as SGHNT and CDR2 as YYREEE (reference sequence). CDR3 length: 12 amino acids. CDR3 DNA sequence: TGTGCCAGCAGCACAGACAGCCTCGAGCAGTACTTC. It codes for CASSTDSLEQYF.

The J gene is TRBJ2-5, the V gene TRBV19; 14 bases align to TRBD2. CDR1 is LNHDA, CDR2 SQIVND, per germline (reference sequence). The CDR3 has 17 amino acids. Losses at the gene ends were 3 bases for V and 5 bases for J; bases not matched to a gene: 8. CDR3 sequence reads: CASSMGGLAGAVETQYF. The CDR3 coding sequence is TGTGCCAGTAGTATGGGGGGACTAGCGGGAGCGGTGGAGACCCAGTACTTC.

This clone occurred a few times. The CDR3 loop reads CASTRQDYGYTF. CDR3 nucleotides: TGTGCCAGTACCCGACAGGACTATGGCTACACCTTC. The chain is built from TRBV19 and TRBJ1-2; a possible D gene is TRBD1 (6 bases). The germline V and J ends were trimmed by 7 bases and 3 bases, with 9 bases remaining between them. Germline V gene lookup returns CDR1 LNHDA and CDR2 SQIVND (reference sequence). There are 12 residues in the CDR3. Filled out from reference TRBV19 and TRBJ1-2, the complete variable domain reads DGGITQSPKYLFRKEGQNVTLSCEQNLNHDAMYWYRQDPGQGLRLIYYSQIVNDFQKGDIAEGYSVSREKKESFPLTVTSAQKNPTAFYLCASTRQDYGYTFGSGTRLTVV.

The V call is TRBV9, the J call TRBJ1-2; the match to TRBD1 covers 7 bases. Germline V gene data show CDR1 as SGDLS and CDR2 as YYNGEE. V trimming: 4 bases; J trimming: 4 bases; junction bases outside the gene matches: 10. The CDR3 loop spans 15 amino acids. The CDR3 protein is CASSTNRGQIYGYTF. CDR3 nucleotide sequence: TGTGCCAGCAGCACTAACAGGGGCCAAATCTATGGCTACACCTTC.

The chain carries TRBV10-2 and TRBJ2-1; no clear D gene. Germline V lookup: CDR1 WSHSY, CDR2 SAAADI. The V end was cut by 5 bases, the J end by 5 bases, with 10 bases between. The CDR3 runs to 13 residues. The CDR3 region has the DNA TGCGCCAGCAGTCCCCCTGGGCACAATGAGCAGTTCTTC. It is translated as CASSPPGHNEQFF.

This clone was detected a few times. The chain links TRBV5-1 to TRBJ2-7, with D perhaps TRBD2 (7 bases). From germline, CDR1 is SGHRS and CDR2 YFSETQ. The germline V and J ends were trimmed by 2 bases and 7 bases, with 16 bases remaining between them. The CDR3 runs 14 residues. CDR3 nucleotide sequence: TGCGCCAGCAGCTTTGGCGGGAGAGGGGGGGAGCAGTACTTC. This codes for CASSFGGRGGEQYF.

The CDR3 loop reads CASSLGTGDTGELFF. In DNA form, the CDR3 reads TGTGCCAGCAGCCTGGGGACGGGGGACACCGGGGAGCTGTTTTTT. V gene TRBV5-6 combines with J gene TRBJ2-2; D is possibly TRBD2 (6 bases). Germline assignment: CDR1 SGHDT and CDR2 YYEEEE. V was pared by 4 bases and J by 3 bases, with 13 bases between. This CDR3 is 15 amino acids long.

The chain links TRBV7-2 to TRBJ2-1; 12 bases fit TRBD2. The CDR3 has 14 amino acids. The germline V gene has CDR1 SGHTA and CDR2 FQGNSA. V was clipped by 1 base and J by 12 bases; unmatched bases: 4. The CDR3 region is CASSLGLAGAGQFF. CDR3 DNA sequence: TGTGCCAGCAGCTTAGGACTAGCGGGAGCCGGGCAGTTCTTC.

The chain joins TRBV7-3 to TRBJ2-7, with 11 nucleotides matching TRBD2. Germline loops: CDR1 SGHTA, CDR2 FQGTGA. V lost 6 bases to trimming and J lost 5 bases; unmatched junction nucleotides: 9. This CDR3 spans 15 amino acids. In nucleotides, the CDR3 is TGTGCCAGCAGGGGTCAACTAGCGGGAGTCGACGAGCAGTACTTC. Protein: CASRGQLAGVDEQYF.

The chain combines TRBV6-5 with TRBJ2-7; 10 bases align to TRBD1. Germline loops: CDR1 MNHEY, CDR2 SVGAGI. The V gene end was trimmed by 6 bases and the J gene end by 0 bases; junction bases not matched to a gene: 2. The CDR3 has 14 amino acids. CDR3 sequence: CASRGQGSSYEQYF. CDR3 nucleotides: TGTGCCAGCAGGGGACAGGGGAGCTCCTACGAGCAGTACTTC.

V usage is TRBV7-2 and J usage is TRBJ2-3, with D perhaps matching TRBD1 (5 bases). The CDR3 runs 12 residues. Germline V gives CDR1 SGHTA, CDR2 FQGNSA. The V end was cut by 5 bases, the J end by 5 bases, with 8 bases between. The CDR3, as DNA: TGTGCCAGCAGCAAAAGGGGAGATACGCAGTATTTT. It translates to CASSKRGDTQYF.

The CDR3 spells CASSPQTSYGYTF. The CDR3 bases are TGTGCCAGCAGTCCCCAAACATCCTATGGCTACACCTTC. The gene calls are TRBV28 and TRBJ1-2; no reliable D call. CDR3 length: 13 residues. CDR1 and CDR2 from the germline V gene are MDHEN and SYDVKM. Trimming left V 5 bases short and J 4 bases short, with 11 bases between.

V usage is TRBV7-2 and J usage is TRBJ2-4, with D tentatively TRBD1 or TRBD2 (5 bases each). Germline V gene lookup returns CDR1 SGHTA and CDR2 FQGNSA. The CDR3 is 14 amino acids. The V end lost 3 bases, the J end lost 3 bases, and 9 bases lay between the germline ends. CDR3 sequence (DNA): TGTGCCAGCAGCTTGGGGGTGGGCAAAAACATTCAGTACTTC. Residues: CASSLGVGKNIQYF. The full variable domain, its missing parts supplied by reference TRBV7-2 and TRBJ2-4, is GAGVSQSPSNKVTEKGKDVELRCDPISGHTALYWYRQSLGQGLEFLIYFQGNSAPDKSGLPSDRFSAERTGGSVSTLTIQRTQQEDSAVYLCASSLGVGKNIQYFGAGTRLSVL.

This chain uses TRBV5-1 with TRBJ2-5; 10 nucleotides align to TRBD2. Germline loops: CDR1 SGHRS, CDR2 YFSETQ. CDR3 length equals 15 residues. Trimming removed 0 bases from V and 5 bases from J; junction bases left unmatched: 4. The DNA of the CDR3 is TGCGCCAGCAGCTTGGGACTAGCGGGTTACGAGACCCAGTACTTC. It yields the protein CASSLGLAGYETQYF.

This clone was seen a handful of times. J is TRBJ2-2 and V is TRBV5-1; 13 nucleotides agree with TRBD2. With 4 bases clipped from V and 7 bases from J, the junction kept 10 bases outside the gene matches. The germline V gene encodes CDR1 SGHRS and CDR2 YFSETQ. The CDR3 length is 17 residues. CDR3 sequence (DNA): TGCGCCAGCAGCCAACTACTAGCGGGAGGGCTTAACGGGGAGCTGTTTTTT. Translated: CASSQLLAGGLNGELFF. Full variable domain (rest looked up from reference TRBV5-1 and TRBJ2-2): KAGVTQTPRYLIKTRGQQVTLSCSPISGHRSVSWYQQTPGQGLQFLFEYFSETQRNKGNFPGRFSGRQFSNSRSEMNVSTLELGDSALYLCASSQLLAGGLNGELFFGEGSRLTVL.

The gene calls are TRBV5-6 and TRBJ2-1, with 12 bases aligning to TRBD2. V was clipped by 4 bases and J by 8 bases; unmatched bases: 10. The germline CDR1 and CDR2 sequences are SGHDT and YYEEEE. This CDR3 has 16 residues. The CDR3 bases are TGTGCCAGCAGCGCGGGACTAGCGGGTGGGGGGGATGAGCAGTTCTTC. Translation: CASSAGLAGGGDEQFF.

The V call is TRBV18, the J call TRBJ2-1; the D call may be TRBD1 or TRBD2 (6 bases each). The CDR3 sequence is 15 residues long. The germline V gene has CDR1 KGHSH and CDR2 LQKENI. Trimming took 0 bases from V and 6 from J, leaving 12 bases between them. CDR3 sequence: CASSPPERGVNEQFF. CDR3 nucleotide sequence: TGTGCCAGCTCACCACCCGAAAGGGGGGTCAATGAGCAGTTCTTC.

This clone was counted a few times. The CDR3 bases are TGTGCCAGCAGCCTGACAGGGGGGACTGGAAACACCATATATTTT. As protein: CASSLTGGTGNTIYF. The rearrangement links TRBV7-9 to TRBJ1-3; 9 bases map to TRBD1. The ends lost 5 bases at V and 2 bases at J; junction bases unmatched: 4. CDR3 size: 15 residues. Germline V gives CDR1 SEHNR, CDR2 FQNEAQ (reference sequence).

V gene TRBV5-1 combines with J gene TRBJ1-3, with 7 bases fitting TRBD1. This CDR3 is built from 15 residues. The trim removed 4 bases at V and 0 bases at J, leaving 4 bases unmatched. Germline V gene sequence: CDR1 SGHRS, CDR2 YFSETQ. CDR3: CASSTGDSSGNTIYF. In DNA, the CDR3 is TGCGCCAGCAGCACTGGGGACAGCTCTGGAAACACCATATATTTT. Together with reference TRBV5-1 and TRBJ1-3, the CDR3 gives the full variable domain: KAGVTQTPRYLIKTRGQQVTLSCSPISGHRSVSWYQQTPGQGLQFLFEYFSETQRNKGNFPGRFSGRQFSNSRSEMNVSTLELGDSALYLCASSTGDSSGNTIYFGEGSWLTVV.

V is TRBV11-2 and J is TRBJ1-2; tentatively, D is TRBD1 (5 bases). Trimming removed 0 bases from V and 6 bases from J, with 5 bases in between. This CDR3 spans 12 amino acids. Germline values: CDR1 SGHAT, CDR2 FQNNGV. As DNA, the CDR3 is TGTGCCAGCAGCTTAGAAGGGGATGGCTACACCTTC. Translating it yields CASSLEGDGYTF. Full variable domain (remainder filled in from reference TRBV11-2 and TRBJ1-2): EAGVAQSPRYKIIEKRQSVAFWCNPISGHATLYWYQQILGQGPKLLIQFQNNGVVDDSQLPKDRFSAERLKGVDSTLKIQPAKLEDSAVYLCASSLEGDGYTFGSGTRLTVV.

The chain couples TRBV18 to TRBJ1-5, with unresolved D. Trimming left V 2 bases short and J 0 bases short, with 8 bases between. Germline lookup yields CDR1 KGHSH and CDR2 LQKENI. This CDR3 region has 15 residues. The DNA of the CDR3 is TGTGCCAGCTCACCAGCCGCATATAGCAATCAGCCCCAGCATTTT. This gives the protein CASSPAAYSNQPQHF.